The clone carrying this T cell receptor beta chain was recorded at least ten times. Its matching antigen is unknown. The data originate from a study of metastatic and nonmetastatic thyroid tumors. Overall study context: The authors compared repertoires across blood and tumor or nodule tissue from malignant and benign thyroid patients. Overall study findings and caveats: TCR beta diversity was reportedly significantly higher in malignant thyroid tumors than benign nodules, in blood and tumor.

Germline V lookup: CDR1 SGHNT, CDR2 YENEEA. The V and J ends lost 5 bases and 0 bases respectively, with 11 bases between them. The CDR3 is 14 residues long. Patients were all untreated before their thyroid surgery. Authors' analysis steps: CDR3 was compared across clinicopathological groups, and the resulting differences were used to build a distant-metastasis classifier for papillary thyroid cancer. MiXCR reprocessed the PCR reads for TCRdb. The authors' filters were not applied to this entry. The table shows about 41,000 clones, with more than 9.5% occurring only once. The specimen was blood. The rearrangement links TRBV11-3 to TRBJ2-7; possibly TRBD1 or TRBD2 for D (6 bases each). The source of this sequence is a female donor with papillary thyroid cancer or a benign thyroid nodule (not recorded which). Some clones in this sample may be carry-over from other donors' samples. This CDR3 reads CASSPRGLSYEQYF. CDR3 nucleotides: TGTGCCAGCAGCCCTCGGGGGCTCTCCTACGAGCAGTACTTC. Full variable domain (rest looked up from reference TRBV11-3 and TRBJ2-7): EAGVVQSPRYKIIEKKQPVAFWCNPISGHNTLYWYLQNLGQGPELLIRYENEEAVDDSQLPKDRFSAERLKGVDSTLKIQPAELGDSAVYLCASSPRGLSYEQYFGPGTRLTVT.